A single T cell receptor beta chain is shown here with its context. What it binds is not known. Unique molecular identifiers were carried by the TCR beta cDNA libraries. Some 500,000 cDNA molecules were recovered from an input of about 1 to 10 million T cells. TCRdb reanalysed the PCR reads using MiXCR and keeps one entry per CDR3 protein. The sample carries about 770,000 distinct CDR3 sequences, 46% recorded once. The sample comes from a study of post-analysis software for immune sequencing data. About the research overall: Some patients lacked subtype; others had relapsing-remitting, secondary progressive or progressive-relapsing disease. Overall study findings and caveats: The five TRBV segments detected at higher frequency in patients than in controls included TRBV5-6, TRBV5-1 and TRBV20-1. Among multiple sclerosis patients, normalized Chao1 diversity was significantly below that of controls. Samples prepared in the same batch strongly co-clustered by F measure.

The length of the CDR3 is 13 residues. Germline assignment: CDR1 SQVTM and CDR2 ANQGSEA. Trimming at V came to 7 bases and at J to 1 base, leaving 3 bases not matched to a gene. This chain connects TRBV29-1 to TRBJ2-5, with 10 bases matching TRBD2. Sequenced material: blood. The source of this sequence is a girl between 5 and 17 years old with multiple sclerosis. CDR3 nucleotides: TGCAGCGGACGACTAGCGGGCCAAGAGACCCAGTACTTC. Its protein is CSGRLAGQETQYF.